This T cell receptor beta chain is from a study of beta chain features in type 1 diabetes. Study summary: The study found patients and healthy donors alike in age, gender and cell yields.

Points from the study as a whole: Researchers caution that PCR might favor shorter templates, equally among patients and controls. Moderate yet significant TCRB CDR3 shortening was seen in Type 1 diabetes patients in all four CD4+ subsets. VDJ junctions from type 1 diabetes patients carried fewer insertions and larger deletions.

In the case of this clone: Antigen unknown. Other DNA sequences within the sample encode an identical CDR3.

Using CD45RO/CCR7/CD25/CD127/CD95/CD27, CD4+ naive, central memory, regulatory and stem cell-like memory cells were sorted. This CDR3 comprises 11 residues. From germline, CDR1 is GTSNPN and CDR2 SVGIG (reference sequence). Trimming left V 2 bases short and J 2 bases short, with 4 bases between. Investigators reverse transcribed all isolated RNA, so they sequenced expressed TCRB transcripts. Generated by immunoSEQ multiplex PCR, the TCRdb table keeps only in-frame clones and is missing some. The sample has 600,000 or so clones, approximately 13% seen once. The receptor comes from a man younger than 40 with type 1 diabetes. The chain has TRBV30 and TRBJ2-7; D unresolved. The specimen was naive CD4+ T cells from blood. The DNA of the CDR3 is TGTGCCTGGAGTCGACCCTACGAGCAGTACTTC. Residues: CAWSRPYEQYF.